The 16 T cell receptor beta chains presented below share a single source sample, sequenced in a study of beta chain features in type 1 diabetes. Antigens of these TCRs are unknown. Notes on the study in general: TCRB CDR3 length was moderately but significantly reduced in all four CD4+ subsets of Type 1 diabetes patients.

Reverse transcription of all isolated RNA meant that expressed TCRB transcripts were sequenced. Method: immunoSEQ multiplex PCR; TCRdb's copy keeps in-frame clones and lacks some. The data hold 550,000 to 850,000 clones, with under 15% observed a single time. Specimen: naive CD4+ T cells from blood. The receptors stem from a young man with type 1 diabetes.

This sequence joins TRBV19 and TRBJ1-1, with a possible D match to TRBD1 (5 bases). The V end lost 3 bases, the J end lost 6 bases, and 11 bases lay between the germline ends. The germline V gene encodes CDR1 LNHDA and CDR2 SQIVND (reference sequence). The CDR3 is made up of 13 amino acids. The CDR3 sequence: CASSIQGGAEAFF. For the CDR3, the DNA is TGTGCCAGTAGTATCCAGGGAGGAGCTGAAGCTTTCTTT.

V and J are TRBV27 and TRBJ1-5; the D gene is possibly TRBD1 (6 bases). This CDR3 has 17 amino acids. Germline-derived CDR1 and CDR2 are MNHEY and SMNVEV (reference sequence). Between the trimmed V and J ends, which lost 6 bases and 4 bases, there was a span of 22 bases. The CDR3 sequence is CASSPTRGRGDNQPQHF. CDR3 DNA: TGTGCCAGCAGCCCTACCAGGGGCAGGGGAGATAATCAGCCCCAGCATTTT.

This clone was seen a few times. The CDR3 spells CAWSVGTHPNQPQHF. As DNA, the CDR3 is TGTGCCTGGAGTGTCGGAACCCACCCCAATCAGCCCCAGCATTTT. The genes are TRBV30 and TRBJ1-5; the D is unclear. The CDR3 runs to 15 residues. Germline CDR1 is GTSNPN and CDR2 is SVGIG (reference sequence). Trimming left V 0 bases short and J 3 bases short, with 12 bases between.

The V call is TRBV19, the J call TRBJ2-1; 9 bases line up with TRBD2. V dropped 9 bases and J dropped 8; count of bases not matched to a gene: 11. The germline V gene has CDR1 LNHDA and CDR2 SQIVND (reference sequence). The CDR3 totals 14 residues. CDR3 residues: CASAKRGDWDEQFF. Written as DNA, the CDR3 is TGTGCCAGCGCCAAGCGGGGGGACTGGGATGAGCAGTTCTTC.

This clone has only a few counts. This chain connects TRBV7-2 to TRBJ1-6; maybe TRBD1 (6 bases). The CDR3 consists of 14 residues. The V gene lost 4 bases and the J gene lost 7 bases, with 11 bases spanning the gap. Germline CDR1 is SGHTA and CDR2 is FQGNSA. The CDR3 loop reads CASSSRGGNSPLHF. In nucleotides, the CDR3 is TGTGCCAGCAGCTCCAGGGGAGGGAATTCACCCCTCCACTTT.

The chain uses TRBV18 and TRBJ1-1; the D gene is possibly TRBD1 (5 bases). The germline V gene has CDR1 KGHSH and CDR2 LQKENI. The CDR3 loop spans 17 amino acids. The V end was cut by 0 bases, the J end by 6 bases, with 20 bases between. The CDR3, as DNA: TGTGCCAGCTCACCACCGATGGCGGGTGAGGGGTTCGCTGAAGCTTTCTTT. Translated, it gives CASSPPMAGEGFAEAFF.

The chain carries TRBV4-1 and TRBJ1-2; 9 bases are shared with TRBD1. V was clipped by 4 bases and J by 2 bases; unmatched bases: 8. The CDR3 has 16 amino acids. Germline lookup yields CDR1 MGHRA and CDR2 YSYEKL. The CDR3 region has the DNA TGCGCCAGCAGCCGTCCGGGACAGGGTCCCAACTATGGCTACACCTTC. This translates into CASSRPGQGPNYGYTF.

Concerning this clone itself: Other DNA sequences in this specimen translate into the identical CDR3. V usage is TRBV30 and J usage is TRBJ1-3; tentatively, D is TRBD1 (5 bases). The CDR3 is made up of 13 amino acids. The germline CDR1 and CDR2 sequences are GTSNPN and SVGIG (reference sequence). The V end lost 3 bases, the J end lost 1 base, and 7 bases lay between the germline ends. DNA for the CDR3: TGTGCCTGGAGGGGGGTTTCTGGAAACACCATATATTTT. Translating gives CAWRGVSGNTIYF.

The chain links TRBV5-4 to TRBJ2-7, with D perhaps TRBD1 (6 bases). CDR1 is SGHNT, CDR2 YYREEE, per germline (reference sequence). The CDR3 is made up of 16 amino acids. V shed 6 bases and J shed 2 bases, with 21 bases lying between them. The CDR3 spells CASTLSGTKIAYEQYF. The DNA for the CDR3 is TGTGCCAGCACCCTTTCCGGGACAAAAATCGCCTACGAGCAGTACTTC.

Remarks on this clone: Other DNA sequences of this sample code for an identical CDR3. This chain uses TRBV7-2 with TRBJ2-1; the D gene is possibly TRBD2 (5 bases). V gave up 5 bases and J gave up 4 bases, with 6 bases separating them. The CDR3 length is 12 residues. Germline CDR1 and CDR2: SGHTA and FQGNSA. DNA of the CDR3: TGTGCCAGCAGCCGGACTTACAATGAGCAGTTCTTC. Residues: CASSRTYNEQFF.

This clone was seen a handful of times. This chain connects TRBV6-6 to TRBJ1-6; D is possibly TRBD1 (5 bases). Trimming shortened V by 3 bases and J by 9 bases, and 15 bases separated the two germline ends. Germline V CDR1 and CDR2: MNHNY, SVGAGI (reference sequence). The CDR3 loop spans 15 amino acids. CDR3 nucleotide sequence: TGTGCCAGCAGTTATGGGGAGGGACGGACTTCACCCCTCCACTTT. It is translated as CASSYGEGRTSPLHF.

This clone showed up just a few times. The genes are TRBV5-8 and TRBJ2-5; TRBD2 agrees at 8 bases. The trim removed 3 bases at V and 2 bases at J, leaving 9 bases unmatched. This CDR3 contains 16 residues. Germline CDR1 SGHTS, CDR2 YDEGEE. The CDR3 here is CASSSNSGVPQETQYF. CDR3 nucleotide sequence: TGTGCCAGCAGCTCCAATAGCGGGGTACCACAAGAGACCCAGTACTTC.

The chain combines TRBV30 with TRBJ2-7; D assignment may be TRBD1 or TRBD2 (5 bases each). CDR1 GTSNPN and CDR2 SVGIG come from the germline V gene (reference sequence). Trimming stripped 2 bases from V and 6 bases from J, with 11 bases between. CDR3 length equals 12 residues. CDR3 amino acids: CAWSMGRGEQYF. As DNA, the CDR3 is TGTGCCTGGAGTATGGGACGTGGCGAGCAGTACTTC.

The CDR3 region has the DNA TGTGCCAGCAGCACTGGGACAGTACAAGAGACCCAGTACTTC. It specifies CASSTGTVQETQYF. This rearrangement joins TRBV7-2 to TRBJ2-5, with 7 bases lining up with TRBD1. V lost 5 bases, J lost 2 bases, and 5 bases stayed unmatched. Germline loops: CDR1 SGHTA, CDR2 FQGNSA. The CDR3 runs to 14 residues.

V usage is TRBV29-1 and J usage is TRBJ2-5, with D perhaps being TRBD1 or TRBD2 (5 bases each). V lost 4 bases, J lost 5 bases, and 14 bases lay in between. CDR3 length equals 13 residues. The V gene's germline CDR1 is SQVTM and CDR2 ANQGSEA. The CDR3, as DNA: TGCAGCGTTGGACAGCGGCTAACGGAGACCCAGTACTTC. Translated, it gives CSVGQRLTETQYF.

V and J are TRBV30 and TRBJ1-2; unclear D gene. From germline, CDR1 is GTSNPN and CDR2 SVGIG (reference sequence). This CDR3 comprises 16 residues. Trimming took 3 bases from V and 2 from J, leaving 19 bases between them. CDR3 loop: CAWRLDRAPGNYGYTF. DNA for the CDR3: TGTGCCTGGAGGCTTGACCGGGCCCCCGGAAACTATGGCTACACCTTC.